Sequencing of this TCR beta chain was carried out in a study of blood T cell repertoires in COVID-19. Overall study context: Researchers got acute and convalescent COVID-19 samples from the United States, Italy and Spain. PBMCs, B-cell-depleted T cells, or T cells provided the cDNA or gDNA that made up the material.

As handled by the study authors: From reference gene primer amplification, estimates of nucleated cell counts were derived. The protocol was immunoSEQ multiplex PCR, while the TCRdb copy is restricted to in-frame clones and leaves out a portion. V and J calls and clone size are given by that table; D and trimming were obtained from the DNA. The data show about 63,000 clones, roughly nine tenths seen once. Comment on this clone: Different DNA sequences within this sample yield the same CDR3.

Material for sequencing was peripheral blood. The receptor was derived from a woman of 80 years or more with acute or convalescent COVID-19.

This CDR3 reads CSVGNRDRESGYTF. CDR3 nucleotides: TGCAGCGTTGGGAACCGGGACAGGGAGTCCGGCTACACCTTC. The rearrangement links TRBV29-1 to TRBJ1-2; TRBD1 matches 9 bases. Trimming at V came to 4 bases and at J to 8 bases, leaving 11 bases not matched to a gene. The CDR3 spans 14 residues. CDR1 and CDR2 from the germline V gene are SQVTM and ANQGSEA. Drawing the rest from reference TRBV29-1 and TRBJ1-2, the complete variable domain is SAVISQKPSRDICQRGTSLTIQCQVDSQVTMMFWYRQQPGQSLTLIATANQGSEATYESGFVIDKFPISRPNLTFSTLTVSNMSPEDSSIYLCSVGNRDRESGYTFGSGTRLTVV.